Given below is one T cell receptor (beta chain) in context. Its antigen is unknown. The record originates from a study of cytomegalovirus exposure and HLA in healthy donors. Study-wide points: Within the approximately 130 validation repertoires, first-cohort TCR clusters tended to co-occur, according to a later analysis. The majority of TCR sequences were rare, yet some public TCRs appeared in many donors.

CDR1 MGHRA and CDR2 YSYEKL come from the germline V gene. The V and J ends lost 3 bases and 6 bases, in that order; junction bases with no gene match: 8. The CDR3 length is 15 residues. Generated by immunoSEQ multiplex PCR, the TCRdb table keeps only in-frame clones and is missing some. The sample lists 66,000 or so clones, approximately 97% occurring once. The sequenced sample consisted of PBMCs. The rearrangement links TRBV4-1 to TRBJ2-1; 7 positions match TRBD2. The TCR comes from a woman between 18 and 30 years old in good health and CMV-seropositive. The CDR3 loop reads CASSHRAGTTNEQFF. CDR3 nucleotides: TGCGCCAGCAGCCACCGGGCAGGGACTACCAATGAGCAGTTCTTC.